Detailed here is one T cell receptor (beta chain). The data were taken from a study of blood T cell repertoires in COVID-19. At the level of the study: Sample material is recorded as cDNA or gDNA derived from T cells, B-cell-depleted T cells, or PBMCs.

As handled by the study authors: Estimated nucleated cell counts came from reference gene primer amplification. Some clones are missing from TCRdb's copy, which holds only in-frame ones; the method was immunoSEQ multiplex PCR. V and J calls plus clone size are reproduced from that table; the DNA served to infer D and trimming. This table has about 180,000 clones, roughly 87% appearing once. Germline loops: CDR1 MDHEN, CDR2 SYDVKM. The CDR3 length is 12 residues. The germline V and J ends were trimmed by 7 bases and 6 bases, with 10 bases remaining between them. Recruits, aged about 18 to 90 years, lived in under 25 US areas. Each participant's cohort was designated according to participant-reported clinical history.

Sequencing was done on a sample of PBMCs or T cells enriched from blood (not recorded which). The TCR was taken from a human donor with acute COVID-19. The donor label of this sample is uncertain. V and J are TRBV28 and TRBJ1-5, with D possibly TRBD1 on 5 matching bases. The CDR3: CASTTGAQPQHF. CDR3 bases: TGTGCCAGCACCACAGGAGCTCAGCCCCAGCATTTT.